This entry lists 14 T cell receptor beta chains sequenced from one sample in a study of T cells in Graves' hyperthyroidism and ophthalmopathy (dated by TCRdb to between 2018 and 2020). Library method: multiplex PCR. The data were produced on an Illumina HiSeq 2000. The TCR beta CDR3 regions were amplified from RNA transcripts. The first round of RT-PCR for the TCR CDR3 was performed with the HTBI primer set and the Qiagen OneStep RT-PCR kit. The public reads were quality trimmed at Q25 with fastp and then assembled into clones with MiXCR by TCRdb, keeping productive beta chains. When rows share a CDR3 protein, they turn into one entry using the most common DNA and genes. The sample includes about 290,000 distinct CDR3 sequences, with around 15% observed a single time. The leading ten clones occupy just over 55% of the sample. The material sequenced was blood. The receptors originated from a woman aged 55-69 years with Graves' ophthalmopathy.

This clonotype was counted at least ten times. The chain combines TRBV4-3 with TRBJ1-1; D might be TRBD1 (6 bases). Germline assignment: CDR1 LGHNA and CDR2 YSLEER. CDR3 length: 14 amino acids. Trimming cost V 3 bases and J 4 bases, with 12 bases left between them. CDR3 sequence reads: CASSHSTGPTEAFF. The CDR3 DNA reads as TGCGCCAGCAGCCATAGTACAGGGCCCACTGAAGCTTTCTTT.

In its sample, this clonotype was seen many times. The chain employs TRBV7-2 and TRBJ1-4; D might be TRBD1 (6 bases). This CDR3 is 15 amino acids long. CDR1 SGHTA and CDR2 FQGNSA come from the germline V gene. Trimming removed 5 bases from V and 8 bases from J, with 18 bases in between. The CDR3 region is CASSRGQTSREKLFF. The CDR3 coding sequence is TGTGCCAGCAGCAGAGGACAGACATCCAGGGAAAAACTGTTTTTT.

This clonotype was observed many times. The gene calls are TRBV5-1 and TRBJ1-3, with TRBD1 matching 7 bases. Germline CDR1 reads SGHRS; CDR2 reads YFSETQ. This CDR3 is 14 amino acids long. Losses at the gene ends were 3 bases for V and 3 bases for J; bases not matched to a gene: 3. CDR3 in DNA: TGCGCCAGCAGCTCCGACAGGGATGGAAACACCATATATTTT. Translated, it gives CASSSDRDGNTIYF.

This clonotype was observed at least ten times. This chain connects TRBV7-2 to TRBJ1-2; 7 bases align to TRBD1. Per the germline V gene, CDR1 is SGHTA and CDR2 is FQGNSA. This CDR3 is 14 amino acids long. V shed 5 bases and J 3 bases; nucleotides not matched to a gene: 6. CDR3 nucleotide sequence: TGTGCCAGCAGCCTCGACAGGGCGTACTATGGCTACACCTTC. Its protein product is CASSLDRAYYGYTF.

This clonotype was seen repeatedly, ten times or more. CDR3 in amino acids: CASRRNDGPGYTF. CDR3 DNA sequence: TGTGCCAGCAGAAGAAACGACGGACCGGGCTACACCTTC. The rearrangement uses TRBV6-1 and TRBJ1-2; unclear D gene. Trimming took off 6 bases at V and 8 bases at J, with 16 bases between the two ends. This CDR3 has 13 residues. Germline V CDR1 and CDR2: MNHNS, SASEGT.

The chain carries TRBV25-1 and TRBJ2-1; possibly TRBD2 for D (6 bases). Trimming removed 6 bases at V and 10 bases at J, with 10 bases between. The CDR3 extends over 11 amino acids. CDR1 and CDR2 from the germline V gene are MGHDK and SYGVNS. DNA for the CDR3: TGTGCCAGCAGCGATCGGGGGGAGCAGTTCTTC. It yields the protein CASSDRGEQFF.

This clonotype was seen more than once but under ten times. V and J are TRBV5-6 and TRBJ2-4, with 7 bases that match TRBD1. V gave up 4 bases and J gave up 0 bases; unmatched junction bases: 16. CDR1 is SGHDT and CDR2 is YYEEEE in the germline V gene. The CDR3 is made up of 19 amino acids. This chain's CDR3 is CASSGMTGTAKLAKNIQYF. The CDR3 region has the DNA TGTGCCAGCAGCGGAATGACCGGGACAGCCAAATTAGCCAAAAACATTCAGTACTTC.

This clonotype was seen a few times. The rearrangement uses TRBV29-1 and TRBJ1-4; 10 bases match TRBD1. Germline V gene data show CDR1 as SQVTM and CDR2 as ANQGSEA. V shed 7 bases and J 7 bases; nucleotides not matched to a gene: 6. The CDR3 extends over 13 amino acids. The CDR3 protein is CSGRQGASEKLFF. For the CDR3, the DNA is TGCAGCGGTAGACAGGGGGCTAGTGAAAAACTGTTTTTT.

This clonotype appeared many times. The chain uses TRBV10-3 and TRBJ2-1; 10 nucleotides agree with TRBD2. CDR3 length equals 17 residues. Germline CDR1 ENHRY, CDR2 SYGVKD. The V segment lost 2 bases and the J segment 3 bases; nucleotides outside the gene matches: 7. DNA for the CDR3: TGTGCCATCAGTGAGCCCTCTAGCGGGGGCTACTACAATGAGCAGTTCTTC. Protein product: CAISEPSSGGYYNEQFF.

There are a few counts of this clonotype. The V and J genes are TRBV4-3 and TRBJ2-7; 9 positions agree with TRBD2. The germline V gene encodes CDR1 LGHNA and CDR2 YSLEER. Germline trimming cut 0 bases from V and 5 bases from J; bases unmatched to any gene: 8. The CDR3 contains 16 residues. The DNA for the CDR3 is TGCGCCAGCAGCCAAGATCCCAGCGGGGGGTCCCACGAGCAGTACTTC. Translated, it gives CASSQDPSGGSHEQYF.

The sample holds many counts of this clonotype. The rearrangement joins TRBV7-2 to TRBJ2-1, with D perhaps TRBD2 (6 bases). This CDR3 contains 14 residues. Deletions cut 8 bases from V and 0 bases from J, with 11 bases between. Per the germline V gene, CDR1 is SGHTA and CDR2 is FQGNSA. DNA for the CDR3: TGTGCCAGCGAGCTAGCGCCCTCCTACAATGAGCAGTTCTTC. Encoded protein: CASELAPSYNEQFF.

V usage is TRBV14 and J usage is TRBJ1-3; D gene uncertain. Germline lookup yields CDR1 SGHDN and CDR2 FVKESK. The CDR3 consists of 14 residues. V was trimmed by 3 bases and J by 3 bases, leaving 9 bases between them. CDR3 sequence (DNA): TGTGCCAGCAGCCAGGCAAACTATGGAAACACCATATATTTT. As protein: CASSQANYGNTIYF.

There are many counts of this clonotype. The chain carries TRBV6-1 and TRBJ2-6, with D perhaps TRBD2 (5 bases). The CDR3 sequence is 15 residues long. CDR1 MNHNS and CDR2 SASEGT come from the germline V gene. The CDR3 sequence is CASGRAFSGANVLTF. The CDR3 DNA sequence: TGTGCGAGCGGAAGGGCGTTCTCTGGGGCCAACGTCCTGACTTTC.

In this sample, this clonotype turned up many times. The V call is TRBV7-3, the J call TRBJ2-3; 7 nucleotides agree with TRBD2. The CDR3 is made up of 15 amino acids. Germline CDR1 reads SGHTA; CDR2 reads FQGTGA. Trimming took 6 bases from V and 3 from J; bases not matched to a gene: 9. Written as DNA, the CDR3 is TGTGCCAGCAGGTCAGCGGGACTACAAACAGATACGCAGTATTTT. It specifies CASRSAGLQTDTQYF. The whole variable domain, filled in from reference TRBV7-3 and TRBJ2-3, reads GAGVSQTPSNKVTEKGKYVELRCDPISGHTALYWYRQSLGQGPEFLIYFQGTGAADDSGLPNDRFFAVRPEGSVSTLKIQRTERGDSAVYLCASRSAGLQTDTQYFGPGTRLTVL.